This TCR beta chain was obtained from a study of regulatory T cells in long-lasting Graves disease. The time point denotes: newly diagnosed GD, antithyroid drugs for less than 3 months. PBMCs provided the RNA from which the TCR library was made. General study results and limits: Tissue studied was limited to peripheral blood, excluding thyroid tissue.

This clonotype has ten or more counts. The antigen is unknown. V was pared by 4 bases and J by 8 bases, with 9 bases between. CDR1 is SGHNT, CDR2 YENEEA, per germline. The CDR3 length is 12 residues. The TCR beta library used iRepertoire HTBI primers with Arm-PCR amplification of CDR3. Each CDR3 protein is one row after TCRdb ran MiXCR on the multiplex PCR reads. Altogether some 400,000 distinct CDR3 sequences are present, about 15% being singletons, with the ten largest covering over 15%. The same sample was also studied in work on T cells in Graves' hyperthyroidism and ophthalmopathy. That work adds: Median prediction lead before ophthalmopathy onset was 5 to 7.5 months with the model.

The clonotype was recovered from a woman in her twenties or thirties with Graves disease. The chain couples TRBV11-3 to TRBJ2-1; unclear D gene. The sample here was peripheral blood mononuclear cells (PBMCs), taken at new diagnosis, from a patient treated with antithyroid drugs. CDR3 residues: CASSSTLDEQFF. The CDR3 nucleotides are TGTGCCAGCAGCTCCACTCTTGATGAGCAGTTCTTC.